Below are 4 T cell receptor beta chains sequenced from a single sample in a study of T cell changes during pregnancy in multiple sclerosis. The method was immunoSEQ multiplex PCR; TCRdb's version includes in-frame clones alone and lacks a portion of them. The sample has 95,000 to 150,000 clones; 90% to 95% are singletons. The specimen comprised peripheral blood, sampled before pregnancy. The receptors shown here come from a female donor with multiple sclerosis, enrolled in a pregnancy study.

This chain connects TRBV19 to TRBJ2-7; unclear D gene. This CDR3 contains 14 residues. With 5 bases removed from V and 2 bases from J, the gap between germline ends came to 13 bases. Germline loops: CDR1 LNHDA, CDR2 SQIVND (reference sequence). This CDR3 reads CASSLRNVPYEQYF. The CDR3 region has the DNA TGTGCCAGTAGTCTACGTAACGTACCCTACGAGCAGTACTTC.

The chain links TRBV6-5 to TRBJ2-7; 7 bases are a match to TRBD1. J gave up 6 bases and V 5 bases, and 4 bases lay outside the gene matches. The CDR3 has 12 amino acids. Germline V gives CDR1 MNHEY, CDR2 SVGAGI. The CDR3 DNA is TGTGCCAGCAGTCGACAGGGTCTCGAGCAGTACTTC. This sequence encodes CASSRQGLEQYF.

This rearrangement joins TRBV9 to TRBJ2-1, with TRBD2 identical over 9 bases. Trimming cost V 0 bases and J 4 bases; bases outside gene matches: 2. Germline values: CDR1 SGDLS, CDR2 YYNGEE. The CDR3 consists of 15 residues. This chain's CDR3 is CASSVVREGYNEQFF. In DNA form, the CDR3 reads TGTGCCAGCAGCGTAGTGCGGGAGGGGTACAATGAGCAGTTCTTC.

The chain recombines TRBV5-1 with TRBJ2-1; 8 bases match TRBD2. J lost 7 bases, V lost 5 bases, and 5 bases had no gene match. The CDR3 length is 13 residues. Germline V CDR1 and CDR2: SGHRS, YFSETQ. The CDR3 DNA sequence: TGCGCCAGCAGTATCTCTAGCGGGAATGAGCAGTTCTTC. Protein: CASSISSGNEQFF.